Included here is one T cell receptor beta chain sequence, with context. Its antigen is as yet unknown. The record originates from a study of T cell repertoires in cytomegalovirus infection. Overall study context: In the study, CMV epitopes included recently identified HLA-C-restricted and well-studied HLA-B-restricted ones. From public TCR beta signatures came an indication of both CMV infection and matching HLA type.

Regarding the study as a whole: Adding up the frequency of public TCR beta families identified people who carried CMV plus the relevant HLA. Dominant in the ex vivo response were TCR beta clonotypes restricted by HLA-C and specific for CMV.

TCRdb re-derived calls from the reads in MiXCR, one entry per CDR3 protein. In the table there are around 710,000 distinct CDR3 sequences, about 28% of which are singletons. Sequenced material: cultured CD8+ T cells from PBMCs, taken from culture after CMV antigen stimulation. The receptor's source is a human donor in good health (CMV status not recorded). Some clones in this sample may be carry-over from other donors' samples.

The CDR3 spells CASSSTGFGTYEQYF. As DNA, the CDR3 is TGCGCCAGCAGCTCGACAGGGTTCGGGACCTACGAGCAGTACTTC. The chain joins TRBV5-1 to TRBJ2-7; 7 nucleotides align to TRBD1. Germline V lookup: CDR1 SGHRS, CDR2 YFSETQ. The J segment lost 2 bases and the V segment lost 3 bases, leaving 8 bases of the junction unmatched. CDR3 length: 15 residues.